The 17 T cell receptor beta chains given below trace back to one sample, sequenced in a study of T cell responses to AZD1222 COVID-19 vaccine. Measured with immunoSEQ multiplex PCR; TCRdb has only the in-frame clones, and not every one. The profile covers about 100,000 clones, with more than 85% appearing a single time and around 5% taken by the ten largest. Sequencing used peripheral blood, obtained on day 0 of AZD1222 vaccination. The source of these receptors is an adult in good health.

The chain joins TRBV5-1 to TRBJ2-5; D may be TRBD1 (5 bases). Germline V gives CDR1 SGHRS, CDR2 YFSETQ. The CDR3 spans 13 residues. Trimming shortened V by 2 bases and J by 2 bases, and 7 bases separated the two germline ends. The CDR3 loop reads CASSFGAQETQYF. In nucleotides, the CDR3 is TGCGCCAGCAGCTTTGGGGCACAAGAGACCCAGTACTTC.

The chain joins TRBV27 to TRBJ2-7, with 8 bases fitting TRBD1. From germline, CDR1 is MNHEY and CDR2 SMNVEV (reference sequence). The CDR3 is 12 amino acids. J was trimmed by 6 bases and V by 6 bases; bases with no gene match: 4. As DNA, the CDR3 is TGTGCCAGCAGGGAAGGACAGGGCGAGCAGTACTTC. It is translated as CASREGQGEQYF.

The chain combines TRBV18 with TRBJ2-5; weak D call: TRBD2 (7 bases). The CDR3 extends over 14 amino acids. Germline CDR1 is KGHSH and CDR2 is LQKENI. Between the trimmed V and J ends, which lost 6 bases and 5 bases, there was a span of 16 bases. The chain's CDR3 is CASSQAAGAETQYF. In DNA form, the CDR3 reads TGTGCCAGCTCCCAGGCCGCGGGGGCGGAGACCCAGTACTTC.

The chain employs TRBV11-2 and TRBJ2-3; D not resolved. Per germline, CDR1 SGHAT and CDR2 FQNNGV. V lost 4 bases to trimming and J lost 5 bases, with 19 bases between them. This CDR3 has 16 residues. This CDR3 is CASSSRTQLRGDTQYF. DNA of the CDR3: TGTGCCAGCAGCTCAAGGACGCAGCTAAGAGGAGATACGCAGTATTTT.

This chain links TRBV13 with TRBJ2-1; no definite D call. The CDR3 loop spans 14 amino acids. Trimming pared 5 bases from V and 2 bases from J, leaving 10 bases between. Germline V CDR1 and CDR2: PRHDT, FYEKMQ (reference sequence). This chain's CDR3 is CASSRGAPYNEQFF. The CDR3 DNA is TGTGCCAGCAGCCGCGGCGCCCCCTACAATGAGCAGTTCTTC.

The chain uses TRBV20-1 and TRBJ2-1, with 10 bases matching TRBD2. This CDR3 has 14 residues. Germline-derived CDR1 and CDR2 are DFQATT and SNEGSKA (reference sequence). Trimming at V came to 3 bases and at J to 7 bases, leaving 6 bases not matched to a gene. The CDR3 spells CSASQASGRNEQFF. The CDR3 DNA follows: TGCAGTGCTAGTCAAGCTAGCGGGAGAAATGAGCAGTTCTTC.

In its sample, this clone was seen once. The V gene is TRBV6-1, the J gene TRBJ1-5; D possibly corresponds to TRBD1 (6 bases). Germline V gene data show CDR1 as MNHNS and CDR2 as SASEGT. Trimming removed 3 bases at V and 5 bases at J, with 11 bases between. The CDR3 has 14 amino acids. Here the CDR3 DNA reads TGTGCCAGCAGTGAGTACAGGGTGCATCAGCCCCAGCATTTT. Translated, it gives CASSEYRVHQPQHF.

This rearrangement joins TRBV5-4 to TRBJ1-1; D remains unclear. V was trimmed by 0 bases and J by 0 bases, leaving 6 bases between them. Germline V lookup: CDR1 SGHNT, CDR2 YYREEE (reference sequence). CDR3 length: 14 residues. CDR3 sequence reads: CASSLDSLNTEAFF. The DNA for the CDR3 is TGTGCCAGCAGCTTGGACAGCTTGAACACTGAAGCTTTCTTT.

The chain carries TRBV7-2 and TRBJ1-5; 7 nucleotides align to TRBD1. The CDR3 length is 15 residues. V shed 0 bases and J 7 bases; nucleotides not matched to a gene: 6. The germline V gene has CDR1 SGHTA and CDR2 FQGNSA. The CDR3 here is CASSLAQGFGQPQHF. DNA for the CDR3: TGTGCCAGCAGCTTAGCACAGGGGTTTGGGCAGCCCCAGCATTTT.

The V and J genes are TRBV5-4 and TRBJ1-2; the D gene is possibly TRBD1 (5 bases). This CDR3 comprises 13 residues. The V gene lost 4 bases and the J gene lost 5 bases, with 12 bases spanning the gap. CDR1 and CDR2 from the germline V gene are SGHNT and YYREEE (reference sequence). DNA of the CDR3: TGTGCCAGCAGCGTCGACGGGGGTTATGGCTACACCTTC. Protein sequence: CASSVDGGYGYTF.

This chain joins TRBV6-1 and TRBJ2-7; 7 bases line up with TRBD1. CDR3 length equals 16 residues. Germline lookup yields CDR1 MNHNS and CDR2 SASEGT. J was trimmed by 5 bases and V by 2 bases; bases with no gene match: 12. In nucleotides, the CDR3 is TGTGCCAGCAGTGAACCTCCCGACAGGGCAGTCGACGAGCAGTACTTC. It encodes CASSEPPDRAVDEQYF.

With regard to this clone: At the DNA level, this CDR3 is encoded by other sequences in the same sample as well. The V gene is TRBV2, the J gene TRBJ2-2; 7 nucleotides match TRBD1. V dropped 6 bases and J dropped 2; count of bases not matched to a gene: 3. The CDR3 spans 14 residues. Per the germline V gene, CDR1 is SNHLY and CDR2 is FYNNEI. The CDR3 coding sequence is TGTGCCAGCAGGACAGGGCTTAACACCGGGGAGCTGTTTTTT. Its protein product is CASRTGLNTGELFF.

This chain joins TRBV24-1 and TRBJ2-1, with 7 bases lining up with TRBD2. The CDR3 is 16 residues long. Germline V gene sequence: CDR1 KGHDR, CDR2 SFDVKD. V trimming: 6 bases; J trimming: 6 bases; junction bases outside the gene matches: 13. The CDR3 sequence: CATSSSSWDYRNEQFF. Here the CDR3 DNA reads TGTGCCACCAGTTCCTCGTCCTGGGACTACCGCAATGAGCAGTTCTTC.

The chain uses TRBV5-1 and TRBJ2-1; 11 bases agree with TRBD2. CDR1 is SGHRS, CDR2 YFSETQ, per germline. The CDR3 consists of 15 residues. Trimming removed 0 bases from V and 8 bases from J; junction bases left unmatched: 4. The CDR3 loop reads CASSLVAGGPYEQFF. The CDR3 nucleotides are TGCGCCAGCAGCTTGGTAGCGGGAGGGCCCTATGAGCAGTTCTTC.

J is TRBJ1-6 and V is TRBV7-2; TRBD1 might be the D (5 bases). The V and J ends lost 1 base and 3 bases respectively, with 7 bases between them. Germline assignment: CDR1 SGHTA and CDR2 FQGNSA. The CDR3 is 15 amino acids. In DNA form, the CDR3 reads TGTGCCAGCAGCTTAGGGGGGAGCTATAATTCACCCCTCCACTTT. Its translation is CASSLGGSYNSPLHF.

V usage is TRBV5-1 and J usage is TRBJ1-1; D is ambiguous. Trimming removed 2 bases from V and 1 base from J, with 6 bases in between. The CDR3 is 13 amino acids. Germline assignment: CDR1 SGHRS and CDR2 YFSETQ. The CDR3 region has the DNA TGCGCCAGCAGCTTCGCAGAGAACACTGAAGCTTTCTTT. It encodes CASSFAENTEAFF.

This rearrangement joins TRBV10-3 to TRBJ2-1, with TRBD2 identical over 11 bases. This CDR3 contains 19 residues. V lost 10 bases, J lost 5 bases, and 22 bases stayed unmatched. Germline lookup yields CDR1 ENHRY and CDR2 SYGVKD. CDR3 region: CASKGLAASKDPKDNEQFF. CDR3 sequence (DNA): TGTGCCAGTAAGGGACTAGCGGCGAGCAAGGACCCTAAGGACAATGAGCAGTTCTTC.